What follows are 15 T cell receptor beta chains derived from one specimen sequenced in a study of radiotherapy plus CTLA-4 blockade in lung cancer. Sequencing was performed with immunoSEQ multiplex PCR; in TCRdb, only in-frame clones are kept and a portion is missing. This sample has 40,000 to 45,000 clones, with over 60% found just once. Sequenced here: peripheral blood, sampled from a patient treated with radiotherapy plus ipilimumab. Source of these receptors: a human donor with non-small cell lung cancer whose response to radiotherapy plus ipilimumab could not be evaluated.

As for this clone: No conserved phenylalanine or tryptophan is present at the end of the CDR3, so a read error is the likely explanation. The limits of the CDR3 on the DNA are not certain, so only TCRdb's listed CDR3 is given. V is TRBV7-2 and J is TRBJ1-2; the tabulated D call, TRBD1, remains unverified against the DNA. A total of 11 residues make up the CDR3, ends included. Germline CDR1 reads SGHTA; CDR2 reads FQGNSA. The chain's CDR3 is CASSLLGAPGL.

The count of this clone is one. The V gene is TRBV7-6, the J gene TRBJ2-5; TRBD2 matches 8 bases. Germline-derived CDR1 and CDR2 are SGHVS and FNYEAQ. The CDR3 loop spans 14 amino acids. Trimming removed 5 bases from V and 4 bases from J; junction bases left unmatched: 6. CDR3 loop: CASSPTGGGETQYF. The CDR3 DNA sequence: TGTGCCAGCAGCCCAACCGGGGGGGGAGAGACCCAGTACTTC.

The chain has TRBV27 and TRBJ2-7; D is unresolved. Germline V CDR1 and CDR2: MNHEY, SMNVEV (reference sequence). The CDR3 sequence is 14 residues long. V was cut by 4 bases and J by 2 bases, with 12 bases left in between. DNA of the CDR3: TGTGCCAGCAGTTCGTACGCAGAAACCTACGAGCAGTACTTC. Translation gives CASSSYAETYEQYF.

The V call is TRBV4-3, the J call TRBJ1-2; no definite D call. Germline assignment: CDR1 LGHNA and CDR2 YSLEER. This CDR3 contains 13 residues. Deletions cut 1 base from V and 2 bases from J, with 5 bases between. The CDR3 loop reads CASSQGQNYGYTF. CDR3 coding DNA: TGCGCCAGCAGCCAAGGCCAGAACTATGGCTACACCTTC.

This sequence joins TRBV7-2 and TRBJ1-5; a possible D gene is TRBD1 (5 bases). This CDR3 contains 17 residues. The ends were cut back, 4 bases at V and 1 base at J, with 17 bases in the middle. Germline CDR1 and CDR2: SGHTA and FQGNSA. This chain's CDR3 is CASSSSTARQSNQPQHF. CDR3 nucleotide sequence: TGTGCCAGCAGCTCTTCGACAGCACGACAAAGCAATCAGCCCCAGCATTTT. The entire variable domain, with the rest obtained from reference TRBV7-2 and TRBJ1-5, is as follows: GAGVSQSPSNKVTEKGKDVELRCDPISGHTALYWYRQSLGQGLEFLIYFQGNSAPDKSGLPSDRFSAERTGGSVSTLTIQRTQQEDSAVYLCASSSSTARQSNQPQHFGDGTRLSIL.

J is TRBJ1-5 and V is TRBV19; the match to TRBD1 covers 10 bases. The CDR3 runs to 19 residues. Germline CDR1 reads LNHDA; CDR2 reads SQIVND (reference sequence). The V segment lost 0 bases and the J segment 6 bases; nucleotides outside the gene matches: 14. CDR3 sequence (DNA): TGTGCCAGTAGTATAGATCTGATATCTGGGACAGGGGTGATTCAGCCCCAGCATTTT. This encodes CASSIDLISGTGVIQPQHF.

This clone was seen a few times. The junction differs from germline at one of its ends, possibly a read error. The V and J genes are TRBV6-5 and TRBJ2-1; D remains ambiguous. The CDR3 consists of 11 residues. From germline, CDR1 is MNHEY and CDR2 SVGAGI. In DNA form, the CDR3 reads TGTGCCAGCAGTTACTCTGACGAGGTGGTCTTC. Its protein is CASSYSDEVVF.

The J gene is TRBJ1-5, the V gene TRBV19; 7 bases agree with TRBD1. The CDR3 is 15 amino acids. Germline V gene sequence: CDR1 LNHDA, CDR2 SQIVND (reference sequence). J was trimmed by 5 bases and V by 5 bases; bases with no gene match: 9. The CDR3 bases are TGTGCCAGTAGTTTGTGGACAGGTCAAGATCAGCCCCAGCATTTT. Its protein product is CASSLWTGQDQPQHF.

This clone was seen a few times. The rearrangement joins TRBV11-2 to TRBJ2-1, with 12 bases fitting TRBD2. V lost 5 bases and J lost 4; bases outside the gene matches: 6. The CDR3 totals 16 residues. Looked up from germline, CDR1 is SGHAT and CDR2 is FQNNGV. Written as DNA, the CDR3 is TGTGCCAGCAGCCCATCGACTAGCGGGAGTTACAATGAGCAGTTCTTC. Its protein product is CASSPSTSGSYNEQFF.

The chain employs TRBV5-4 and TRBJ2-1; TRBD2 agrees at 10 bases. CDR3 size: 15 residues. Unmatched junction bases numbered 1, after V lost 2 bases and J lost 2 bases. CDR1 and CDR2 from the germline V gene are SGHNT and YYREEE (reference sequence). CDR3 nucleotide sequence: TGTGCCAGCAGCTTTGGACTAGCGGCCTACAATGAGCAGTTCTTC. It yields the protein CASSFGLAAYNEQFF.

This clone occurred once. The rearrangement joins TRBV4-2 to TRBJ2-3; 10 bases agree with TRBD2. Trimming removed 4 bases from V and 1 base from J; junction bases left unmatched: 8. The germline CDR1 and CDR2 sequences are LGHNA and YNFKEQ. The CDR3 extends over 17 amino acids. In nucleotides, the CDR3 is TGTGCCAGCAGCCCCCCCTTTGGACTAGCGGGCACAGATACGCAGTATTTT. Its protein is CASSPPFGLAGTDTQYF.

This chain uses TRBV5-1 with TRBJ1-5, with 7 bases that match TRBD1. CDR1 and CDR2 from the germline V gene are SGHRS and YFSETQ. V trimming: 0 bases; J trimming: 2 bases; junction bases outside the gene matches: 11. The CDR3 length is 18 residues. The CDR3 loop reads CASSLAPLDRVRNQPQHF. For the CDR3, the DNA is TGCGCCAGCAGCTTGGCGCCACTAGACAGGGTTCGCAATCAGCCCCAGCATTTT.

The table lists this clone with a few counts. The chain employs TRBV18 and TRBJ1-3, with a possible D match to TRBD1 (6 bases). The V end was cut by 3 bases, the J end by 3 bases, with 12 bases between. This CDR3 contains 15 residues. Germline-derived CDR1 and CDR2 are KGHSH and LQKENI. In nucleotides, the CDR3 is TGTGCCAGCTCACCGGGGGCCTGGGTTGGAAACACCATATATTTT. This codes for CASSPGAWVGNTIYF.

Here the CDR3 reads CASSGTGGYGYTF. CDR3 coding DNA: TGTGCCAGCAGCGGGACAGGGGGCTATGGCTACACCTTC. This rearrangement joins TRBV9 to TRBJ1-2; 10 nucleotides match TRBD1. Germline CDR1 is SGDLS and CDR2 is YYNGEE. Losses at the gene ends were 3 bases for V and 4 bases for J; bases not matched to a gene: 0. The CDR3 runs 13 residues.

CDR3 bases: TGTGCCTGGAGTGTACGGGGGATTAACACTGAAGCTTTCTTT. Translating it yields CAWSVRGINTEAFF. J is TRBJ1-1 and V is TRBV30; a possible D gene is TRBD1 (5 bases). The CDR3 totals 14 residues. V lost 0 bases and J 2 bases, leaving 10 bases between the germline ends. The germline gives CDR1 GTSNPN, CDR2 SVGIG (reference sequence). The complete variable domain, with remaining parts taken from reference TRBV30 and TRBJ1-1, reads SQTIHQWPATLVQPVGSPLSLECTVEGTSNPNLYWYRQAAGRGLQLLFYSVGIGQISSEVPQNLSASRPQDRQFILSSKKLLLSDSGFYLCAWSVRGINTEAFFGQGTRLTVV.